What follows is one TCR beta chain and its context. This sample stems from a study of T cell changes during pregnancy in multiple sclerosis. Clones were sequenced by immunoSEQ multiplex PCR, and TCRdb holds only the in-frame ones, with some missing. The table shows 68,000 or so clones, with about 92% occurring only once. Unmatched junction bases numbered 6, after V lost 3 bases and J lost 3 bases. The V gene's germline CDR1 is SNHLY and CDR2 FYNNEI. This CDR3 is built from 15 residues. This TCR came from a female donor in good health, enrolled as a control in a pregnancy study. The source material was peripheral blood, sampled in the second trimester of pregnancy. This chain links TRBV2 with TRBJ2-3; 7 bases agree with TRBD2. The CDR3 nucleotides read TGTGCCAGCAGTGAGGGAGGGAGAATGACAGATACGCAGTATTTT. The encoded protein is CASSEGGRMTDTQYF.